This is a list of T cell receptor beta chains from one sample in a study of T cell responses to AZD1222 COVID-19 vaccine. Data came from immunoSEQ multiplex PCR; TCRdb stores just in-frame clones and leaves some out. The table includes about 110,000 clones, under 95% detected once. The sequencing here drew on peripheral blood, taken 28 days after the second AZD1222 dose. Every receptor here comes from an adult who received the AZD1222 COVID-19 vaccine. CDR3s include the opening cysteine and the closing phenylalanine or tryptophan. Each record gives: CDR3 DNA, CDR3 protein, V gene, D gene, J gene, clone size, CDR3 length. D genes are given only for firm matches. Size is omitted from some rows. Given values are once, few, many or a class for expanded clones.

TGTGCCAGCAGTCGGGTTGACCTGAGCAATCAGCCCCAGCATTTT | CASSRVDLSNQPQHF | TRBV28 | NA | TRBJ1-5 | NA | 15
TGTGCCAGCAGTTTGGGGTTAATGAACACTGAAGCTTTCTTT | CASSLGLMNTEAFF | TRBV2 | NA | TRBJ1-1 | NA | 14
TGCAGCGTCGCCGGGCCATCGGGGGGGGTAGGAAACATTCAGTACTTC | CSVAGPSGGVGNIQYF | TRBV29-1 | TRBD2 | TRBJ2-4 | many | 16
TGTGCCAGCAGCCACACAGGGGGGCTGGGGCCCCAGCATTTT | CASSHTGGLGPQHF | TRBV14 | TRBD1 | TRBJ1-5 | NA | 14
TGTGCCAGCAGCCTGGACAGTTCTGGAAACACCATATATTTT | CASSLDSSGNTIYF | TRBV3-1/TRBV3-2 | NA | TRBJ1-3 | NA | 14
TGTGCCAGCAGCTCCAGGGGGGGCGCGTCGGAGACCCAGTACTTC | CASSSRGGASETQYF | TRBV5-5 | NA | TRBJ2-5 | few | 15
TGTGCCAGCAGCTTATCGGCCAGCCTTGAATCACCCCTCCACTTT | CASSLSASLESPLHF | TRBV7-8 | NA | TRBJ1-6 | NA | 15
TGTGCCAGCAGGGAGGGTGAAAAACTGTTTTTT | CASREGEKLFF | TRBV6-5 | NA | TRBJ1-4 | NA | 11
TGTGCCAGTAAAACCGGGAGCTATGGCTACACCTTC | CASKTGSYGYTF | TRBV19 | NA | TRBJ1-2 | NA | 12
TGTGCCAGTAGTATAGGTGGGACTTCTGGAAACACCATATATTTT | CASSIGGTSGNTIYF | TRBV19 | NA | TRBJ1-3 | NA | 15
TGTGCCAGCAGCCCGGGACGGACTTCCTACGAGCAGTACTTC | CASSPGRTSYEQYF | TRBV7-2 | NA | TRBJ2-7 | NA | 14
TGTGCCAGTAGCCCGGGACGAACCTACGAGCAGTACTTC | CASSPGRTYEQYF | TRBV19 | NA | TRBJ2-7 | NA | 13
TGCGCCAGCAGCCAAGACGACGGGAACACCTACGAGCAGTACTTC | CASSQDDGNTYEQYF | TRBV4-1 | NA | TRBJ2-7 | NA | 15
TGTGCCTGGGGCCGAGTAGGGGAGGCTTTCTTT | CAWGRVGEAFF | TRBV30 | NA | TRBJ1-1 | NA | 11
TGTGCCAGCAGTGAAGCGAGAGCTGGGGCCAACGTCCTGACTTTC | CASSEARAGANVLTF | TRBV2 | NA | TRBJ2-6 | NA | 15
TGTGCCAGCAGCTTAAAAACGTCCCTAATCTCCACCGGGGAGCTGTTTTTT | CASSLKTSLISTGELFF | TRBV7-6 | NA | TRBJ2-2 | once | 17
TGTGCCATCAGTCAACCGGGACAGGGGCAAGGTACTGAAGCTTTCTTT | CAISQPGQGQGTEAFF | TRBV10-3 | TRBD1 | TRBJ1-1 | few | 16
TGTGCCAGCAGCTTAGCCACAGGGAACACTGAAGCTTTCTTT | CASSLATGNTEAFF | TRBV11-2 | NA | TRBJ1-1 | NA | 14
TGCAGCGTGAAGATTGGCACTGAAGCTTTCTTT | CSVKIGTEAFF | TRBV29-1 | NA | TRBJ1-1 | NA | 11
TGCGCCAGCAGTGAGTCGACGGGGACAGGGTACAAAGATACGCAGTATTTT | CASSESTGTGYKDTQYF | TRBV10-1 | TRBD1 | TRBJ2-3 | NA | 17
TGTGCCAGCAGCATGAGTGGAAACACCATATATTTT | CASSMSGNTIYF | TRBV11-2 | NA | TRBJ1-3 | NA | 12
TGTGCCATCAGGAGGGGGACTAGCGGACCGGACGAGCAGTACTTC | CAIRRGTSGPDEQYF | TRBV10-3 | TRBD2 | TRBJ2-7 | NA | 15
TGTGCCAGCAGGGGAATACAGGGGGCCTACAATGAGCAGTTCTTC | CASRGIQGAYNEQFF | TRBV2 | TRBD1 | TRBJ2-1 | NA | 15
TGTGCCAGCAGTTTTCACAGGGGGAATCAGCCCCAGCATTTT | CASSFHRGNQPQHF | TRBV28 | TRBD1 | TRBJ1-5 | NA | 14
TGTGCCAGCAGTACTCGAGCGGGAGGAGGGGAGACCCAGTACTTC | CASSTRAGGGETQYF | TRBV6-5 | TRBD2 | TRBJ2-5 | NA | 15
TGTGCCAGCAGCCGACAGAATCAGCCCCAGCATTTT | CASSRQNQPQHF | TRBV12-3/TRBV12-4 | NA | TRBJ1-5 | NA | 12
TGTGCCAGCAAGAGTACCTTTAGCAATCAGCCCCAGCATTTT | CASKSTFSNQPQHF | TRBV6-5 | NA | TRBJ1-5 | once | 14
TGTGCCAGCAGCAAAGGAGACAGACAGGGCACCCTCCCCTATGGCTACACCTTC | CASSKGDRQGTLPYGYTF | TRBV21-1 | NA | TRBJ1-2 | NA | 18
TGTGCCACCAGCCTAGAGGTGGGGGGCCCCTATAATTCACCCCTCCACTTT | CATSLEVGGPYNSPLHF | TRBV15 | NA | TRBJ1-6 | NA | 17
TGCGCCAGCAGCATCGACAGGGGCGGAGATACGCAGTATTTT | CASSIDRGGDTQYF | TRBV5-1 | TRBD1 | TRBJ2-3 | NA | 14
TGTGCCAGCAGTTCCATAGGTCAGCCCCAGCATTTT | CASSSIGQPQHF | TRBV27 | NA | TRBJ1-5 | NA | 12
TGTGCCAGCAGAGACACACCCTACGAGCAGTACTTC | CASRDTPYEQYF | TRBV6-5 | NA | TRBJ2-7 | NA | 12
TGCGCCAGCAGCCATGGGGGACTAGCGGGAACAGAGACCCAGTACTTC | CASSHGGLAGTETQYF | TRBV4-1 | TRBD2 | TRBJ2-5 | NA | 16
TGTGCCAGCTCACCATTACCAAATCAAGGGGGCTCGAGCACTGAAGCTTTCTTT | CASSPLPNQGGSSTEAFF | TRBV18 | TRBD1 | TRBJ1-1 | NA | 18
TGTGCCAGCAGCTGGGGGGAGGGCAATGAGCAGTTCTTC | CASSWGEGNEQFF | TRBV5-6 | TRBD2 | TRBJ2-1 | NA | 13
TGTGCCAGCAGCTTGATGGGCGGGAGGGCCCATGAGCAGTTCTTC | CASSLMGGRAHEQFF | TRBV5-4 | TRBD2 | TRBJ2-1 | NA | 15
TGTGCCAGCAGCGTGCATCTGAACACTGAAGCTTTCTTT | CASSVHLNTEAFF | TRBV9 | NA | TRBJ1-1 | NA | 13
TGCGCCAGCAGCTTGGCCGACACCGGGGAGCTGTTTTTT | CASSLADTGELFF | TRBV5-1 | NA | TRBJ2-2 | once | 13
TGTGCCAGCACCCCGGACACTAACTACGAGCAGTACTTC | CASTPDTNYEQYF | TRBV12-3/TRBV12-4 | NA | TRBJ2-7 | NA | 13
TGTGCCAGCACCAGGACGGTGAACACTGAAGCTTTCTTT | CASTRTVNTEAFF | TRBV6-5 | NA | TRBJ1-1 | NA | 13
TGCGCCAGCAGCTTGATGCCAGGGACCCCCTACGAGCAGTACTTC | CASSLMPGTPYEQYF | TRBV5-1 | NA | TRBJ2-7 | NA | 15
TGTGCCAGCAGCCCTAGGCCCATCAATGAGCAGTTCTTC | CASSPRPINEQFF | TRBV27 | NA | TRBJ2-1 | NA | 13
TGTGCCAGCAGCTGGGGACAGAAGGACCCAGATACGCAGTATTTT | CASSWGQKDPDTQYF | TRBV21-1 | NA | TRBJ2-3 | NA | 15
TGTGCCAGCAGCTTAGACTTAGGCCAGAACACTGAAGCTTTCTTT | CASSLDLGQNTEAFF | TRBV11-2 | NA | TRBJ1-1 | once | 15
TGTGCCAGCCTAGGGACTCGGGACAACGTCCTGACTTTC | CASLGTRDNVLTF | TRBV9 | NA | TRBJ2-6 | NA | 13
TGTGCCAGCAGCCAGGGCAGGGACGAGCAGTACTTC | CASSQGRDEQYF | TRBV3-1/TRBV3-2 | NA | TRBJ2-7 | once | 12
TGTGCCAGCAGCTTAATTGGGTCCTATAATTCACCCCTCCACTTT | CASSLIGSYNSPLHF | TRBV5-6 | NA | TRBJ1-6 | NA | 15
TGTGCCACCACCCCGGGAGGCCAGGGGGGCAATCAGCCCCAGCATTTT | CATTPGGQGGNQPQHF | TRBV28 | TRBD1 | TRBJ1-5 | NA | 16
TGTGCCAGCAGCTTAGGGGACTATGGCTACACCTTC | CASSLGDYGYTF | TRBV7-9 | NA | TRBJ1-2 | NA | 12
TGCGCCAGCAGCTTGACGGTAGGGACGACTCCTAACTATGGCTACACCTTC | CASSLTVGTTPNYGYTF | TRBV5-1 | NA | TRBJ1-2 | NA | 17
TGTGCCAGTAGTATCAGGGTGGAATACGAGCAGTACTTC | CASSIRVEYEQYF | TRBV19 | NA | TRBJ2-7 | NA | 13
TGTGCCAGCAGCCAGGGAGTCTATGGCTACACCTTC | CASSQGVYGYTF | TRBV3-1/TRBV3-2 | NA | TRBJ1-2 | once | 12
TGTGCCAGCAGAGTCTCTGGAAACACCATATATTTT | CASRVSGNTIYF | TRBV28 | NA | TRBJ1-3 | NA | 12
TGCGCCAGCAGCCAGCCGGGACTAGCGGGGCCCGAGGGAGAGACCCAGTACTTC | CASSQPGLAGPEGETQYF | TRBV4-1 | TRBD2 | TRBJ2-5 | once | 18
TGTGCCAGCACCCCGGGAGGGGGCAATAATTCACCCCTCCACTTT | CASTPGGGNNSPLHF | TRBV28 | TRBD1 | TRBJ1-6 | NA | 15
TGTGCCAGCAAAGGGACAGGGTCTGCAACTAATGAAAAACTGTTTTTT | CASKGTGSATNEKLFF | TRBV28 | TRBD1 | TRBJ1-4 | NA | 16
TGTGCCTGGAGGGAGGGCGGGAGTCTGTTCTTC | CAWREGGSLFF | TRBV30 | TRBD2 | TRBJ2-1 | NA | 11
TGTGCCAGCAGCCTTCAGGCAGGGGGGAATCAGCCCCAGCATTTT | CASSLQAGGNQPQHF | TRBV5-8 | TRBD1 | TRBJ1-5 | NA | 15
TGCGCCAGCAGCTTGGGAACAGTCGGATCCGAAGCTTTCTTT | CASSLGTVGSEAFF | TRBV5-1 | NA | TRBJ1-1 | once | 14